This T cell receptor beta chain was documented in a study of shared clonotypes between healthy human individuals (dated by TCRdb to 2019 to 2021). For context, the study as a whole: The cohort comprised a couple of women and a few men aged 18 to 49 years. Different laboratories and diverse techniques were used to prepare libraries and sequence TCR repertoires, to increase sequencing depth and limit assay-specific biases. Between about 0.8 and 9 billion PBMCs per donor were obtained by leukapheresis. For each donor, three plates each were used for CD4 naive and CD4 memory, two plates were used for CD8 naive, and one plate was used for CD8 memory. Blood TCR repertoires of about 5 healthy adults were deeply sequenced to estimate repertoire size and the extent of clonotype sharing between individuals.

With respect to this clone: This clone's antigen is unknown. One base away there is no much larger clone; base qualities are not given.

Using the deep immunoSEQ assay, multiplex PCR amplified TCR CDR3 regions from genomic DNA. Genomic DNA extracted from each cell subset was distributed evenly over all wells of several immunoSEQ 96-well plates, and each plate served as one replicate. Each replicate PCR for sorted subsets received around 0.2 ug genomic DNA, equal to about 30,000 T cell genomes. Purified libraries were measured with a Qubit 3.0 fluorometer, size-checked on a Bioanalyzer 2100, and measured again with the KAPA Library Quantification kit. Every immunoSEQ 96-well plate was sequenced on a dedicated single-read 150-cycle Illumina NextSeq 550 flow cell. Under the source paper's analysis protocol: Because the immunoSEQ output held only junctional sequences and lacked quality scores, the filtering could not match the filtering applied to full-length reads. To assign V/J genes and CDR3, sequences were annotated against IMGT germline references using PyIR, a Python wrapper for IgBLAST v1.9. Reads with weak V/J assignments (E-value above 1e-6), missing CDR3, stop codons, out-of-frame junctions, or ambiguous translated residues were removed. A V3J clonotype was defined by an identical inferred V gene, J gene, and CDR3 amino acid sequence. To compute the percentage overlap between repertoires, the number of shared unique clonotypes was divided by the size of the smaller repertoire. RTK rarefaction, the Chao1 estimator, and Recon v2.1 estimates of unobserved clonotypes were used to assess repertoire richness. OLGA was used to compute generation probabilities for all TCRbeta clonotypes that the gDNA method yielded from a handful of donors. The clones in this table, taken by TCRdb from immuneACCESS, are in-frame only. Not every clone is retained; where verified, under half of the shortfall comes from an unresolved V gene, and the cause of the rest is unknown. That table furnishes V, J and clone size, whereas the DNA furnished D and trimming. The sample table shows 2 million to 2.5 million clones, and approximately 94% are seen once. The leading ten clones occupy roughly 0.13% of the sample.

The donors were healthy, HIV-negative adults with no recently reported acute infections or vaccinations. Every donor was a Caucasian adult living in Nashville, Tennessee, USA. CD4+ T cells were enriched by magnetic negative selection; naive cells were then positively selected on CD45RA, and the negative fraction formed the memory subset. Blood was obtained by leukapheresis, after which PBMCs were separated by Ficoll-Histopaque density gradient centrifugation and cryopreserved in liquid nitrogen vapor phase. Purity and quantity of every magnetically sorted T cell population were checked by analytical flow cytometry. Genomic DNA was isolated from each sorted fraction and quantified by UV absorbance on a Nanodrop 2000c. The germline V end is reduced by 6 bases and the J end by 9 bases; junction bases left unmatched: 4. From the cysteine up to the phenylalanine, the CDR3 has a length of 13 residues. Kept here is only the CDR3 DNA, which spans 39 bases and is read in frame from base 1. CDR1 and CDR2, per the germline V gene, are SNHLY and FYNNEI.

The study at large found these results: Based on pairwise subsampling, the degree of clonotype sharing among donors was expected to be affected by sequencing depth. Sampling was restricted to blood, and TCR repertoires in tissue are likely to differ from TCR repertoires in blood. Estimated clonotype richness was generally larger for naive than for memory subsets. Sharing across several donors was observed for 4.5% to 6.5% of naive CD4, around 3.5% of naive CD8, 2% to 2.5% of memory CD4, and around 0.42% of memory CD8 clonotypes. Clonotypes shared by all four sorted-subset donors showed higher generation probabilities than non-shared clonotypes. Because the study included a small number of donors, the genetic and exposure-history diversity represented was limited. Even with the large sequencing depth, rarefaction of the sorted-subset datasets indicated that sequencing was incomplete.

In this chain, TRBV2 is recombined with TRBJ1-6, with TRBD1 identical over 8 junction bases. The sequenced sample was naive CD4+ T cells sorted from blood. The cell subset or site label for this specimen denotes: CD45RA+ positively selected. The source of this sequence is a man aged 18 to 30 in good health. For the CDR3, the sequence is CASRGQAGSPLHF. The bases read TGTGCCAGCAGGGGACAGGCGGGTTCACCCCTCCACTTT.